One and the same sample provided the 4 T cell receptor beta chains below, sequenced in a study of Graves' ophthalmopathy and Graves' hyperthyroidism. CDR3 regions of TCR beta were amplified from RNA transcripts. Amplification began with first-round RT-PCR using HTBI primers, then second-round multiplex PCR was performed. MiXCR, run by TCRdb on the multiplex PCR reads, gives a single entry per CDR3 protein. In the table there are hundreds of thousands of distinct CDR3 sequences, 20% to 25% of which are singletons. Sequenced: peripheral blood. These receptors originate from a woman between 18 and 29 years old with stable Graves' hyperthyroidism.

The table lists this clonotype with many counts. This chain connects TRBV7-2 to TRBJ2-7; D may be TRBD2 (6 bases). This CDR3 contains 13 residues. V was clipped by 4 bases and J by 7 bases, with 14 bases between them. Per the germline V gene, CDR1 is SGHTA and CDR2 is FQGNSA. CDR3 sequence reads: CASSSRTTREQYF. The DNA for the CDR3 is TGTGCCAGCAGCTCCCGCACGACTAGAGAGCAGTACTTC.

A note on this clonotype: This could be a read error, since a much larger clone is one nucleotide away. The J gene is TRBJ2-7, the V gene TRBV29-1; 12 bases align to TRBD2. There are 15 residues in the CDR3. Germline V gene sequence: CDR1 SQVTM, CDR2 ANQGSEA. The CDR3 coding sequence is TGCAGCGTTGAAAAACTAGCGGGAGGACAGTACGGGCAGTACTTC. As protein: CSVEKLAGGQYGQYF.

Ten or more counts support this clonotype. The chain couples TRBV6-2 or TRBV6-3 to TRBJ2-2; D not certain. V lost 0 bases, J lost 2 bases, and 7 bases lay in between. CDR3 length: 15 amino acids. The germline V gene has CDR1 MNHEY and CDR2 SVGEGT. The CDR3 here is CASSYSLYNTGELFF. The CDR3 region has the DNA TGTGCCAGCAGTTACTCCCTATATAACACCGGGGAGCTGTTTTTT.

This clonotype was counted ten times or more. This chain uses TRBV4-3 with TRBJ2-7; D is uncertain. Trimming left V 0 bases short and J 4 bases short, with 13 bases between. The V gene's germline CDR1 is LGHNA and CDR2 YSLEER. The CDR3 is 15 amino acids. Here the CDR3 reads CASSQDNAPLYEQYF. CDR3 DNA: TGCGCCAGCAGCCAAGATAATGCCCCATTGTACGAGCAGTACTTC.